The entry below gives a single TCR beta chain sequence along with its context. Its antigen remains undetermined. Qualities for individual bases were not recorded, and no much larger clone is one base off. This sample was taken from a study of CD8+ T cells in alopecia areata (dated by TCRdb to the late 2010s). Background on the whole study: The treated patients, all with moderate-to-severe alopecia areata, were enrolled in an open-label pilot trial of oral tofacitinib given at 5 to 10 mg twice daily. Tofacitinib was given for 6 to 18 months, followed by 6 months of follow-up off drug to assess delayed response and recurrence. The SALT score, which quantifies the percentage of affected scalp surface area, was used to measure disease severity in treated patients. The study used high-throughput TCRbeta sequencing to examine T cell clonal expansion in alopecia areata, in both the C3H/HeJ mouse model and human patients. In humans, TCRbeta sequencing was performed on scalp tissue and on sorted CD4+ and CD8+ peripheral blood T cells from healthy controls and from patients with patchy or totalis/universalis alopecia areata. Biopsies were taken from tofacitinib-treated patients at baseline and at 4 and 24 weeks of treatment, and a later scalp biopsy was taken in several of the tofacitinib-treated patients. Clonality in the scalp was compared among normal scalp (n=4), patchy alopecia areata scalp (n=8), and alopecia totalis/universalis scalp (n=8). RNA was extracted with the PAXgene miRNA kit for fixed scalp, the miRNeasy kit for PBMCs, and the RNeasy kit for mouse skin. TCRbeta CDR3 regions were amplified by immunoSEQ multiplex PCR using 35 Vbeta forward and 13 Jbeta reverse primers.

Taken from the germline V gene (reference sequence), the CDR1 and CDR2 loops are MNHNY and SVGAGI. Here V drops 6 bases and J drops 6 bases, and the junction holds 10 bases not matched to any gene. Inclusive of the bounding cysteine and phenylalanine, the CDR3 is 14 residues long. The sequence is cut down to CDR3 DNA, 42 bases in frame from base 1. Here is what the overall study found, with its caveats: During tofacitinib treatment, many expanded lesional clones remained in scalp and blood, and this persistence may partly explain relapse after treatment is stopped. Because the treated cohort was small and included a single nonresponder, larger studies are needed to assess links between baseline CD8+ expansion and response. Shared TCR sequences between patients were less evident than in mice, which may be partly attributable to HLA diversity in the patient population. Unlike mouse skin, where gammadelta T cells dominate, normal human skin contains resident alphabeta T cells that get sequenced too, which complicates analysis of the scalp TCR repertoire. Lesional scalp, especially in alopecia totalis/universalis, showed higher clonality and more expanded CD8+ clones than normal scalp, suggesting antigenic drive. Tofacitinib significantly decreased scalp clonality and the number of expanded CD8+ clones among the top 100 scalp clones.

The treatment or condition label for this specimen denotes: oral pan-JAK inhibitor, 5-10 mg twice daily. Peripheral blood and lesional scalp punch biopsies were obtained from patients with alopecia areata. PBMCs were isolated by density centrifugation and stained for CD3, CD4 and CD8, and CD4+ and CD8+ T cells were sorted on a FACSAria. The library was made by the immunoSEQ multiplex PCR assay. RNA was extracted from all samples and reverse transcribed into cDNA as template for TCR sequencing. SuperScript III was used to make first-strand cDNA, primed with a 2:1 mix of oligo-dT and random hexamers. Amplification bias was assessed with a synthetic immune receptor repertoire, and residual bias was removed computationally. The paper's data handling went like this. Raw reads were preprocessed to remove errors, and CDR3 was defined by IMGT conventions from the conserved cysteine to phenylalanine. Clonality was computed by normalizing Shannon entropy by log2 of the number of productive unique TCRs and subtracting the result from 1. Scalp TCRbeta sequences were cross-referenced with sorted blood CD4 and CD8 repertoires so that the CD4 or CD8 identity of scalp clones could be inferred. TCRdb retrieved this table from immuneACCESS and kept in-frame rearrangements only. Not all clones are present; in checked studies, unresolved V genes account for under half, and no reason is known for the remainder. D and trimming were read from the DNA, whereas the V and J calls and clone size are those reported in that table. For this sample the table gives some 190,000 clones, of which around 49% were detected only once. About 9.4% of the sample is in the top ten clones.

This clonotype was sampled from a human donor with alopecia areata. This chain joins TRBV6-6 to TRBJ1-2, with 7 bases aligning to TRBD1. The sample consisted of CD8+ T cells sorted from blood, taken at approximately week 52, from a patient treated with tofacitinib. Here the CDR3 is given as CASREQGRHDGYTF. The base sequence is TGTGCCAGCAGAGAACAGGGGCGTCACGATGGCTACACCTTC.